This TCR beta chain was captured by sequencing in a study of blood T cell repertoires in COVID-19. As for the study in general: In each case, the material was cDNA or gDNA derived from T cells, B-cell-depleted T cells, or PBMCs.

Source study methods: Amplified reference gene primers provided the basis for estimating nucleated cell counts. The method was immunoSEQ multiplex PCR; TCRdb's version includes in-frame clones alone and lacks a portion of them. V and J calls and clone size are copied from that table; D and trimming were computed from the DNA. Among around 230,000 clones listed, approximately 80% were seen once. Germline CDR1 and CDR2: SGHRS and YFSETQ. The CDR3 is 13 residues long. V lost 4 bases, J lost 0 bases, and 7 bases lay in between. The TCR sequence derives from a man aged 40-49 years with acute or convalescent COVID-19. The sequencing input was peripheral blood. The J gene is TRBJ1-2, the V gene TRBV5-1, with D hard to call. The DNA of the CDR3 is TGCGCCAGCAGCGCGAGGTCTAACTATGGCTACACCTTC. It encodes CASSARSNYGYTF.